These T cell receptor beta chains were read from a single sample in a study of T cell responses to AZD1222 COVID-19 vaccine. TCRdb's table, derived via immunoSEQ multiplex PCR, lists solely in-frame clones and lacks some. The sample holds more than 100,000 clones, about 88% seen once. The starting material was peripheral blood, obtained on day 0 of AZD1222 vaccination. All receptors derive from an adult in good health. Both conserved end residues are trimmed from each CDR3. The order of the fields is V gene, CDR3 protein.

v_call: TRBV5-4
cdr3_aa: ASSLAGAVEKLF

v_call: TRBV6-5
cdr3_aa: ASKERGGPDTQY

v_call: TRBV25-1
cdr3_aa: ASSALNGELF

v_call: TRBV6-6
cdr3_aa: ASRRGQGAVGYT

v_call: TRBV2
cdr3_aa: ASSERLLAGERGGELF

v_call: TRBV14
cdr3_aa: ASSQPLPPTGTSYEQY

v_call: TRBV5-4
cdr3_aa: ASSSGGRVNSPLH

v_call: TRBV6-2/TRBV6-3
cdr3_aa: ASTPRQNTEAF

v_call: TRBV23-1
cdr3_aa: ASSQSLRGNQPQH

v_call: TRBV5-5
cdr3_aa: ASSSRQDYGYT

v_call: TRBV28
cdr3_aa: ASSPGEHTGGETQY

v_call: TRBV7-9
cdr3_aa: ASSLALGQSTNEKLF

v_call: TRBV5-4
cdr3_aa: ASSSRAGGNTGELF

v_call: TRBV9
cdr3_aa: ASSEGGLPGELF

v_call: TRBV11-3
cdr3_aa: ASSAASVDNEQF

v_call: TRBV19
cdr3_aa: ASSTGTGGREKLF

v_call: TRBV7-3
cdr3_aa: ASSLVAGDVYEQY

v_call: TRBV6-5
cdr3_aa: ASSYSTGRAKPEQY

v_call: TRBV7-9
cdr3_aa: ASSLIEGTGELF

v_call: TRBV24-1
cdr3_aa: ATSDPDRARAYNSPLH

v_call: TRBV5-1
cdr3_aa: ASSLGADGEKLF

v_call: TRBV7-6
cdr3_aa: ASSLAWRGVGNEQF

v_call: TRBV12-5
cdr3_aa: ASGSSGPYEQY

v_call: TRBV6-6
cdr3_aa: ASSYKRTGEGYGYT

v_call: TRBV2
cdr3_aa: ASSFASGRDAGELF

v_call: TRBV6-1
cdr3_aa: ASSEGWGAQY

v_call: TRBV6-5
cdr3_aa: ASSYSGGIYEQY

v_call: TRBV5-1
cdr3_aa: ASSVGQGIYGYT

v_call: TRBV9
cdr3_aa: ASSVNSDLRSEQY

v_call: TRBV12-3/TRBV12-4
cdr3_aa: ASSFYQRGEAF

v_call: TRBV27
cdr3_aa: ASSLRAQGFGEQF